The T cell receptor beta chain described here comes from a study of T-cell reconstitution after alpha-beta-depleted transplantation in children. Findings of the study overall: Among T cells one year after transplant, newly produced cells accounted for most counts and diversity.

V lost 1 base to trimming and J lost 7 bases, with 13 bases between them. There are 13 residues in the CDR3. Germline V lookup: CDR1 DFQATT, CDR2 SNEGSKA (reference sequence). A note on this clonotype: Its antigen is unknown.

Unique molecular identifiers were incorporated into the prepared TCRbeta library. TCRdb re-derived calls from the PCR reads in MiXCR, one entry per CDR3 protein. The sample records roughly 570,000 distinct CDR3 sequences, 25% to 30% being singletons. The material was PBMCs, obtained before TCRalphabeta/CD19-depleted stem cell transplant. The chain couples TRBV20-1 to TRBJ1-2; tentative D call: TRBD1 (5 bases). This receptor was identified in a boy under three years old with Wiskott-Aldrich syndrome, due to receive a stem cell transplant. The CDR3 region has the DNA TGCAGTGCTAGAGGATGGAGGGGTGGTGGCTACACCTTC. It is translated as CSARGWRGGGYTF.